These T cell receptor beta chains were read from a single sample in a study of blood T cell repertoires in COVID-19. TCRdb's table, derived via immunoSEQ multiplex PCR, lists solely in-frame clones and lacks some. This sample has 290,000 or so clones, with approximately 86% found just once. Sequencing input: peripheral blood. The source of these receptors is a man aged 65-85 years with acute or convalescent COVID-19. The CDR3 runs from the conserved cysteine through the conserved F or W. The D gene is left open where the match is weak. Some rows mark clone size as missing; the rest say once, few, many or name a class of expanded clone.

CDR3	DNA	D	size	J	V
CASSVLAGPQETQYF	TGTGCCAGCAGCGTGCTAGCGGGCCCCCAAGAGACCCAGTACTTC	TRBD2	-	TRBJ2-5	TRBV9
CASSSGYGYTF	TGTGCCAGCAGTTCGGGGTATGGCTACACCTTC	-	once	TRBJ1-2	TRBV28
CASSLSGANVLTF	TGTGCCAGCAGTCTCTCTGGGGCCAACGTCCTGACTTTC	-	few	TRBJ2-6	TRBV6-2/TRBV6-3
CASRYTGVSEQYF	TGTGCCAGCAGATATACCGGTGTGAGCGAGCAGTACTTC	-	-	TRBJ2-7	TRBV28
CASSYGGGQGVGSPLHF	TGTGCCAGCAGTTATGGGGGGGGACAGGGAGTAGGTTCACCCCTCCACTTT	TRBD1	-	TRBJ1-6	TRBV28
CASSMYGGGGGTEAFF	TGTGCCAGCAGTATGTATGGGGGCGGGGGCGGCACTGAAGCTTTCTTT	-	-	TRBJ1-1	TRBV7-6
CASSYVRGQGNEKLFF	TGTGCCAGCAGTTACGTTCGGGGACAGGGTAATGAAAAACTGTTTTTT	TRBD1	-	TRBJ1-4	TRBV6-2/TRBV6-3
CASSDSETQYF	TGTGCCAGCAGTGACTCCGAGACCCAGTACTTC	-	-	TRBJ2-5	TRBV25-1
CSASRSSRETQYF	TGCAGTGCTAGTAGGTCTAGCAGAGAGACCCAGTACTTC	-	-	TRBJ2-5	TRBV20-1
CASSRTGGYSNQPQHF	TGTGCCAGCAGCCGGACAGGTGGGTATAGCAATCAGCCCCAGCATTTT	TRBD1	-	TRBJ1-5	TRBV28
CASSLNLFPSTDTQYF	TGTGCCAGCAGCTTAAATCTGTTCCCTAGCACAGATACGCAGTATTTT	-	-	TRBJ2-3	TRBV7-2
CATIWGRGNTEAFF	TGTGCCACCATATGGGGAAGGGGGAACACTGAAGCTTTCTTT	-	-	TRBJ1-1	TRBV19
CASSRDILRAGYTF	TGTGCCAGCAGCCGGGACATCCTAAGGGCTGGCTACACCTTC	-	-	TRBJ1-2	TRBV14
CASGHGPYGQGGREQYF	TGTGCCAGTGGCCATGGCCCCTACGGACAGGGGGGACGGGAGCAGTACTTC	TRBD1	once	TRBJ2-7	TRBV19
CASSLGFGTDTQYF	TGTGCCAGCAGCTTGGGGTTCGGGACAGATACGCAGTATTTT	-	-	TRBJ2-3	TRBV5-8
CASSAGTSGDSYEQYF	TGTGCCAGCAGCGCCGGGACTAGCGGGGACTCCTACGAGCAGTACTTC	TRBD2	-	TRBJ2-7	TRBV9
CASSVEVVPGELFF	TGTGCCAGCAGCGTAGAAGTAGTCCCCGGGGAGCTGTTTTTT	-	-	TRBJ2-2	TRBV9
CASTLSGLAGGRTQYF	TGTGCCAGCACACTGTCGGGACTAGCGGGGGGGCGTACGCAGTATTTT	TRBD2	few	TRBJ2-3	TRBV2
CATSVGLADRTDTQYF	TGTGCCACCAGTGTGGGCTTAGCGGACCGCACAGATACGCAGTATTTT	-	-	TRBJ2-3	TRBV24-1